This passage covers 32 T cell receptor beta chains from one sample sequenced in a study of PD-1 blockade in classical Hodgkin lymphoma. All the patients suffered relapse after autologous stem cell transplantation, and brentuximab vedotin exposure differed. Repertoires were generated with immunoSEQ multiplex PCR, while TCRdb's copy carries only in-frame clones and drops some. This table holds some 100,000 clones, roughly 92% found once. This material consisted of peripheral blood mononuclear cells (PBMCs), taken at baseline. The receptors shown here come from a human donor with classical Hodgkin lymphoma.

CDR3 protein: CAWSRDGYEQYF. The CDR3 nucleotides read TGTGCCTGGAGTAGGGACGGATACGAGCAGTACTTC. This chain uses TRBV30 with TRBJ2-7; D may correspond to TRBD1 or TRBD2 (5 bases each). V was cut by 2 bases and J by 4 bases, with 9 bases left in between. Germline CDR1 GTSNPN, CDR2 SVGIG (reference sequence). CDR3 length equals 12 residues.

The CDR3 reads CASSVVPSGVTGELFF. CDR3 nucleotide sequence: TGTGCCAGCAGCGTAGTGCCTAGCGGAGTTACCGGGGAGCTGTTTTTT. V is TRBV9 and J is TRBJ2-2; 7 bases fit TRBD2. J was trimmed by 5 bases and V by 0 bases; bases with no gene match: 7. Per germline, CDR1 SGDLS and CDR2 YYNGEE. This CDR3 region has 16 residues.

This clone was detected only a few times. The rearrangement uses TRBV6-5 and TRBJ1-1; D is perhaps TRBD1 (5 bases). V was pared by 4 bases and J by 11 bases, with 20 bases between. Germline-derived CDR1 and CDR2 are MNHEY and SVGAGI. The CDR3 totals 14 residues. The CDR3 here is CASSFTGTGGFAFF. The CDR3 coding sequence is TGTGCCAGCAGTTTTACCGGGACTGGAGGGTTTGCTTTCTTT.

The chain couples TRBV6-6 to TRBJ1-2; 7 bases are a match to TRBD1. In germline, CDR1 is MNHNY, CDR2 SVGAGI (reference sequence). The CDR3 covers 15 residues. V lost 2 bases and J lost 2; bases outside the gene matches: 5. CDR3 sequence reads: CASSYDQTGNYGYTF. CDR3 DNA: TGTGCCAGCAGTTACGACCAGACAGGGAACTATGGCTACACCTTC.

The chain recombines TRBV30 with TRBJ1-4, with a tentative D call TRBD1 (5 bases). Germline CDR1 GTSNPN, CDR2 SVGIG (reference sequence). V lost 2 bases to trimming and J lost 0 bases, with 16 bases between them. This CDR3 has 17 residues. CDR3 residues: CAWSTGRGIATNEKLFF. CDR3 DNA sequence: TGTGCCTGGAGTACGGGACGTGGAATCGCAACTAATGAAAAACTGTTTTTT. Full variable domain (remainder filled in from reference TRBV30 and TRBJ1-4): SQTIHQWPATLVQPVGSPLSLECTVEGTSNPNLYWYRQAAGRGLQLLFYSVGIGQISSEVPQNLSASRPQDRQFILSSKKLLLSDSGFYLCAWSTGRGIATNEKLFFGSGTQLSVL.

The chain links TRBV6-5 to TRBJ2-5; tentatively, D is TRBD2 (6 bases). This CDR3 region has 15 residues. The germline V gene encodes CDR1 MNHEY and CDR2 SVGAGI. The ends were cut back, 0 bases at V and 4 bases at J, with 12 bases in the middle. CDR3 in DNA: TGTGCCAGCAGTTACTCCCGGGGAGGAGGAGAGACCCAGTACTTC. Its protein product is CASSYSRGGGETQYF.

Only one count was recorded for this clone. The CDR3 nucleotides are TGTGCCAGCAGCTTATGGGGGGATCAGCCCCAGCATTTT. Its translation: CASSLWGDQPQHF. This chain links TRBV7-8 with TRBJ1-5, with D perhaps matching TRBD1 (5 bases). This CDR3 is built from 13 residues. Trimming left V 2 bases short and J 5 bases short, with 7 bases between. The germline CDR1 and CDR2 sequences are SGHVS and FQNEAQ.

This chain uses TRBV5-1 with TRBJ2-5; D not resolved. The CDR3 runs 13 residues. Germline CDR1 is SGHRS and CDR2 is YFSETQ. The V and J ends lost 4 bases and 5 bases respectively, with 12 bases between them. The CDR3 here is CASSALASETQYF. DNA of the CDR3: TGCGCCAGCAGCGCGTTGGCATCGGAGACCCAGTACTTC.

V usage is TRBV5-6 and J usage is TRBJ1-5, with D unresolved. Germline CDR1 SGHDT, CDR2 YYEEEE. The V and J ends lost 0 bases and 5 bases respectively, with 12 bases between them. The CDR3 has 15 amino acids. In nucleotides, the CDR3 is TGTGCCAGCAGCTTGGGGGCCGGGAAGCATCAGCCCCAGCATTTT. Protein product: CASSLGAGKHQPQHF. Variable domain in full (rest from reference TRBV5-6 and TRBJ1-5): DAGVTQSPTHLIKTRGQQVTLRCSPKSGHDTVSWYQQALGQGPQFIFQYYEEEERQRGNFPDRFSGHQFPNYSSELNVNALLLGDSALYLCASSLGAGKHQPQHFGDGTRLSIL.

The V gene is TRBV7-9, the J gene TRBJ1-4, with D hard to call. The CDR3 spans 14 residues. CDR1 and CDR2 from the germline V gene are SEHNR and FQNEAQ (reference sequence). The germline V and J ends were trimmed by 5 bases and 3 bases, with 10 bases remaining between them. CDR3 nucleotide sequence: TGTGCCAGCAGCAAGGGCATCTCTAATGAAAAACTGTTTTTT. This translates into CASSKGISNEKLFF.

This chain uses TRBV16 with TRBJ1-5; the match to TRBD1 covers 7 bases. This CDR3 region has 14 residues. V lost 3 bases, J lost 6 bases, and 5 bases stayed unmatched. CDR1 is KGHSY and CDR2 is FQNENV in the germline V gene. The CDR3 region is CASSQTGSGQPQHF. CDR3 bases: TGTGCCAGCAGCCAGACAGGGTCGGGTCAGCCCCAGCATTTT.

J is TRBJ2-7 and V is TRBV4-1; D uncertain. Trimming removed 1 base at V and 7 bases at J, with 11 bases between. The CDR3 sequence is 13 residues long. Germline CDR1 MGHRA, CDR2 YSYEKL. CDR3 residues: CASSQGPGKEQYF. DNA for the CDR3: TGCGCCAGCAGCCAAGGGCCTGGTAAGGAGCAGTACTTC.

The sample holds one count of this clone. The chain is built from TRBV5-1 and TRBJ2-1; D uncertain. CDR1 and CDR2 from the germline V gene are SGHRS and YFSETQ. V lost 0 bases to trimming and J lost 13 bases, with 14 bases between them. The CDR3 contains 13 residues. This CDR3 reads CASSLALDLGQFF. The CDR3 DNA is TGCGCCAGCAGCTTGGCACTGGACCTTGGACAGTTCTTC.

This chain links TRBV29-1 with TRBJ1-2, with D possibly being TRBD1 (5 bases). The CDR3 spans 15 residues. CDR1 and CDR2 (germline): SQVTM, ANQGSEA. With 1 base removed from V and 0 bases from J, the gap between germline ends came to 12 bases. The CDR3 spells CSVEGQLHSNYGYTF. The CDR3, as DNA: TGCAGCGTTGAAGGACAGCTACATTCTAACTATGGCTACACCTTC.

The CDR3 spells CASSVGQGPYEQYF. For the CDR3, the DNA is TGTGCCAGCAGTGTGGGACAGGGGCCCTACGAGCAGTACTTC. The chain employs TRBV2 and TRBJ2-7; 10 nucleotides line up with TRBD1. V was pared by 4 bases and J by 2 bases, with 2 bases of the junction left unmatched. The CDR3 length is 14 residues. Germline V gene lookup returns CDR1 SNHLY and CDR2 FYNNEI.

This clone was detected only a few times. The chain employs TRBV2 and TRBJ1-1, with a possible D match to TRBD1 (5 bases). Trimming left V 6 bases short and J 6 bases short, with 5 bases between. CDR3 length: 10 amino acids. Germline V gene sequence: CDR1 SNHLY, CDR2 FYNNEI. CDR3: CASRGPEAFF. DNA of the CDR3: TGTGCCAGCAGGGGACCTGAAGCTTTCTTT.

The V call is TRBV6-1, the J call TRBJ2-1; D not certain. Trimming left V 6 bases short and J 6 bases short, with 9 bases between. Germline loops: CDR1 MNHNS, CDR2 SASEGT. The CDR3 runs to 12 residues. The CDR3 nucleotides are TGTGCCAGCAGGAAATGGGGCAATGAGCAGTTCTTC. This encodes CASRKWGNEQFF.

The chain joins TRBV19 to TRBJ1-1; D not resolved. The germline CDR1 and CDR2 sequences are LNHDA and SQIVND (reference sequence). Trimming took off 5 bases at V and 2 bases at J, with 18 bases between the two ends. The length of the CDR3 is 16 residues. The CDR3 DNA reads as TGTGCCAGTAGTCTAGCCAGAGCGTTGGGTAACACTGAAGCTTTCTTT. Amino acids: CASSLARALGNTEAFF.

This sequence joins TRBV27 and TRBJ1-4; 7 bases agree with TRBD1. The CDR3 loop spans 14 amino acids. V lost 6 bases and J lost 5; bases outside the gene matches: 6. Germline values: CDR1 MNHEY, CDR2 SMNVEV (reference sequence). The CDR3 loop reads CASSLDRRNEKLFF. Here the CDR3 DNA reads TGTGCCAGCAGCCTGGACAGGAGAAATGAAAAACTGTTTTTT.

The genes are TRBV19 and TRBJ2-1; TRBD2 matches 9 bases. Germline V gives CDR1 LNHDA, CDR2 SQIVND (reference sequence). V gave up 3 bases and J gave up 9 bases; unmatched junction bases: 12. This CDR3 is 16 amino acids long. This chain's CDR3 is CASSISVVAGASEQFF. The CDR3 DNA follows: TGTGCCAGTAGTATTTCAGTCGTAGCGGGAGCCAGTGAGCAGTTCTTC. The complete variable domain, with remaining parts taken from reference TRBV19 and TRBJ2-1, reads DGGITQSPKYLFRKEGQNVTLSCEQNLNHDAMYWYRQDPGQGLRLIYYSQIVNDFQKGDIAEGYSVSREKKESFPLTVTSAQKNPTAFYLCASSISVVAGASEQFFGPGTRLTVL.

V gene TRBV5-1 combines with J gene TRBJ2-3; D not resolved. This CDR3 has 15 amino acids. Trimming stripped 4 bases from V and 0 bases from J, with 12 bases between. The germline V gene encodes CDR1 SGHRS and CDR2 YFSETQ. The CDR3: CASSDSRLSTDTQYF. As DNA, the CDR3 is TGCGCCAGCAGCGATTCCCGCCTTAGCACAGATACGCAGTATTTT.

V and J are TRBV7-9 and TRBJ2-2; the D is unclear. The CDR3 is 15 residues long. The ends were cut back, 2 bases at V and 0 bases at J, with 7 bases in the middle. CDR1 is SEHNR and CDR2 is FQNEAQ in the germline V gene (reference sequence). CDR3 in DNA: TGTGCCAGCAGCTTACAGGACCCGAACACCGGGGAGCTGTTTTTT. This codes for CASSLQDPNTGELFF. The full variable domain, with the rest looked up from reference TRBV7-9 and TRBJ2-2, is DTGVSQNPRHKITKRGQNVTFRCDPISEHNRLYWYRQTLGQGPEFLTYFQNEAQLEKSRLLSDRFSAERPKGSFSTLEIQRTEQGDSAMYLCASSLQDPNTGELFFGEGSRLTVL.

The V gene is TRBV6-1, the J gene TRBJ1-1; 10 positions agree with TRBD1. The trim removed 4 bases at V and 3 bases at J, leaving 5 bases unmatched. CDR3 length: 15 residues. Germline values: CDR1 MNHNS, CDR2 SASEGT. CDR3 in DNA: TGTGCCAGCAGTGCCGCGGACAGGGGGTACACTGAAGCTTTCTTT. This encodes CASSAADRGYTEAFF.

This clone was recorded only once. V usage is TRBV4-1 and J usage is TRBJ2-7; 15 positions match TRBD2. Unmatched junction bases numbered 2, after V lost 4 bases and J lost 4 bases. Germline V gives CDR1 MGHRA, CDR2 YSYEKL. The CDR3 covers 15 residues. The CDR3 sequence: CASSPGLAGGYEQYF. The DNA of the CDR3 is TGCGCCAGCAGCCCCGGACTAGCGGGAGGGTACGAGCAGTACTTC.

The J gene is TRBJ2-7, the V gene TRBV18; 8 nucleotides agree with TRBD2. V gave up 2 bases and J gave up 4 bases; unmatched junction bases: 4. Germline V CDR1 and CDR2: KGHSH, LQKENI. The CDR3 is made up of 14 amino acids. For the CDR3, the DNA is TGTGCCAGCTCACCATTTACGGGAGGGTACGAGCAGTACTTC. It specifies CASSPFTGGYEQYF.

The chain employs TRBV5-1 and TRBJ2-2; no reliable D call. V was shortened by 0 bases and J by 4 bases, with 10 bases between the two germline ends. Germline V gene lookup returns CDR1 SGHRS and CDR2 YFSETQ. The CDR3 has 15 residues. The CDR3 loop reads CASSLDDALTGELFF. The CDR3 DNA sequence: TGCGCCAGCAGCTTGGATGATGCACTCACCGGGGAGCTGTTTTTT.

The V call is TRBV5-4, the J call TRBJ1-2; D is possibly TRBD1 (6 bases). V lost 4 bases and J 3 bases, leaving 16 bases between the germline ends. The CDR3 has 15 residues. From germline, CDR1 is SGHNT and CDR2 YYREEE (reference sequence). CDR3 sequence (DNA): TGTGCCAGCAGCCGAGGGTGGGCAGGGGACTATGGCTACACCTTC. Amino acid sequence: CASSRGWAGDYGYTF.

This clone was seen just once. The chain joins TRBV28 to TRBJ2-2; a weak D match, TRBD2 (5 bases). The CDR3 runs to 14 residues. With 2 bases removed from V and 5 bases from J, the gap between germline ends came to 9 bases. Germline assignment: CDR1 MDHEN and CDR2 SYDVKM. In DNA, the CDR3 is TGTGCCAGCAGTTTAGGGAGTGTGACCGGGGAGCTGTTTTTT. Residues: CASSLGSVTGELFF.

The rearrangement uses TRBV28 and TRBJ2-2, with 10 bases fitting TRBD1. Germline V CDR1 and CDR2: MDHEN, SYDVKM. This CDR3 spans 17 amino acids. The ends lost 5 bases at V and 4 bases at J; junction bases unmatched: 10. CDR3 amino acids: CASSLHARDRGTGELFF. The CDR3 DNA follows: TGTGCCAGCAGTCTCCACGCCCGGGACAGGGGCACCGGGGAGCTGTTTTTT.

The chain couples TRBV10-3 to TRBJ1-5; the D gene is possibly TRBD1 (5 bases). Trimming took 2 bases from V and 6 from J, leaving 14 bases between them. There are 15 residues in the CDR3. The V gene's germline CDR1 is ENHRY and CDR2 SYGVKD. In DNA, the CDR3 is TGTGCCATCAGTGAGGGCAGGTGGGGGGGTCAGCCCCAGCATTTT. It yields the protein CAISEGRWGGQPQHF.

The CDR3 loop is CASNILAGGLRGPRDTQYF. The CDR3 DNA reads TGTGCCAGCAATATACTAGCGGGAGGGCTGAGGGGACCTCGAGATACGCAGTATTTT. The chain uses TRBV2 and TRBJ2-3; 13 nucleotides match TRBD2. This CDR3 has 19 amino acids. J gave up 5 bases and V 7 bases, and 18 bases lay outside the gene matches. Germline V lookup: CDR1 SNHLY, CDR2 FYNNEI.

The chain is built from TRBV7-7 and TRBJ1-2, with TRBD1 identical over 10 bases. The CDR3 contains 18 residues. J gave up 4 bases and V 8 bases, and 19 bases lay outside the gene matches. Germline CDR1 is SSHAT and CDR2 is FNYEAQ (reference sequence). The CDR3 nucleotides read TGTGCCAGCCGATGCTGCGGGACAGGGGTGCGGCGCTGCTATGGCTACACCTTC. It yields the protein CASRCCGTGVRRCYGYTF.